Listed below are T cell receptor beta chains from one sample, sequenced in a study of blood T cell repertoires in COVID-19. Clones were sequenced by immunoSEQ multiplex PCR, and TCRdb holds only the in-frame ones, with some missing. The table includes under 350,000 clones, around nine tenths detected once. Sequenced input: PBMCs or T cells enriched from blood (not recorded which). Receptors originate from a man in his sixties who had recovered from COVID-19. Each CDR3 is given with its conserved first and last residue. The D gene is left open where the match is weak. Clone size, where shown, is once, few, many, or a class for clones that have expanded.

cdr3_nt cdr3_aa clone_size j_call d_call v_call
TGTGCCAGCAGCGTAGACGGGAGGACCTACAATGAGCAGTTCTTC CASSVDGRTYNEQFF - TRBJ2-1 TRBD2 TRBV9
TGTGCCAGCTCACCCCGGGCGGGAATCGGAGAGGCTTTCTTT CASSPRAGIGEAFF once TRBJ1-1 - TRBV18
TGTGCCAGTAGTAATTTGGCCACTGAAGCTTTCTTT CASSNLATEAFF - TRBJ1-1 - TRBV19
TGCGCCAGCAGTGGAAAACAGGGGAGCGGCACAGATACGCAGTATTTT CASSGKQGSGTDTQYF - TRBJ2-3 TRBD1 TRBV10-1
TGTGCCAGCAGTGACCCAGGGGGTTGGGGGCGCGATGAAAAACTGTTTTTT CASSDPGGWGRDEKLFF - TRBJ1-4 TRBD1 TRBV6-4
TGCAGTGCTAGTCCCCCCACAGCGAACACTGAAGCTTTCTTT CSASPPTANTEAFF - TRBJ1-1 - TRBV20-1
TGTGCCAGCAGTTGGAACGGGAGACAAGAGACCCAGTACTTC CASSWNGRQETQYF - TRBJ2-5 - TRBV27
TGTGCCAGCAGCCCCCGGGACAGGGGGCGAGATGAGCAGTTCTTC CASSPRDRGRDEQFF - TRBJ2-1 TRBD1 TRBV7-2
TGTGCCTGGAGTGTACTAGGACAGATGCTTTCACCCCTCCACTTT CAWSVLGQMLSPLHF - TRBJ1-6 - TRBV30
TGTGCCTGGAGTGTACCCGCTAGCGGGAGGTACTCCTACGAGCAGTACTTC CAWSVPASGRYSYEQYF - TRBJ2-7 TRBD2 TRBV30
TGTGCCAGCTCACCACCGGTAGGACAGAAAGACTATGGCTACACCTTC CASSPPVGQKDYGYTF - TRBJ1-2 - TRBV18
TGCGCCAGCAGCTTGGACAGGGACTCTGGAAACACCATATATTTT CASSLDRDSGNTIYF - TRBJ1-3 - TRBV5-1
TGTGCCAGCAGTGGACAGGGGGCGCGGGGCTACACCTTC CASSGQGARGYTF - TRBJ1-2 TRBD1 TRBV2
TGTGCCAGCAGCTCCCTAGCGGGACACCAAGAGACCCAGTACTTC CASSSLAGHQETQYF few TRBJ2-5 TRBD2 TRBV11-2
TGTGCCAGCAGCGCAGGGACTAGTTACAATGAGCAGTTCTTC CASSAGTSYNEQFF - TRBJ2-1 TRBD2 TRBV9
TGTGCCAGCAGTGATGGGTCAGGGGCGGTGGGTGAAGCTTTCTTT CASSDGSGAVGEAFF - TRBJ1-1 - TRBV2
TGCGCCAGCAGCTTGGCCAGAAACACCGGGGAGCTGTTTTTT CASSLARNTGELFF - TRBJ2-2 - TRBV5-1
TGCAGTGCTCCCGATTACTCCGAGCAGTACTTC CSAPDYSEQYF - TRBJ2-7 - TRBV20-1
TGCGCCAGCAGCTTGGGGGCAGCCCAGACCCTCCACTTT CASSLGAAQTLHF - TRBJ1-6 - TRBV5-1
TGCAGTGCTAGTGGGGGCCTAGGGACCGGGGAGCTGTTTTTT CSASGGLGTGELFF - TRBJ2-2 - TRBV20-1
TGTGCCAGTAGCACACTAGGGATGCGAACTGAAGCTTTCTTT CASSTLGMRTEAFF - TRBJ1-1 - TRBV19
TGTGCCAGTACCCAGGGTTGGAACACTGAAGCTTTCTTT CASTQGWNTEAFF - TRBJ1-1 - TRBV19
TGTGCCAGCAGCTTAGGTAGTTTCTACAATGAGCAGTTCTTC CASSLGSFYNEQFF - TRBJ2-1 - TRBV7-9
TGTGCCAGCAGCCCTTCCAGGGCCCGTAATGAAAAACTGTTTTTT CASSPSRARNEKLFF - TRBJ1-4 - TRBV5-6
TGTGCTAGTGGTTTGTCCCGGGAGCTCAACAATGAGCAGTTCTTC CASGLSRELNNEQFF - TRBJ2-1 - TRBV12-5
TGCAGCGTTTCACGCGATAAGTGGACAGGGCGTGGCTACACCTTC CSVSRDKWTGRGYTF - TRBJ1-2 TRBD1 TRBV29-1
TGTGCCAGCAGCTTAGCCGGCAGGGCCTACGAGCAGTACTTC CASSLAGRAYEQYF - TRBJ2-7 - TRBV7-9
TGTGCCAGCAGCTTAGGTACACGAACTGGAAACACCATATATTTT CASSLGTRTGNTIYF - TRBJ1-3 - TRBV7-9
TGTGCTAGCCCGAAGGACACACCGTTTTTCTACGAGCAGTACTTC CASPKDTPFFYEQYF - TRBJ2-7 - TRBV7-7
TGTGCCTGGACCAGGGGGGACAGGGCATACGAGCAGTACTTC CAWTRGDRAYEQYF - TRBJ2-7 TRBD1 TRBV30
TGCGCCAGCAAACACGGAGGGGGCGACATCACCGGGGAGCTGTTTTTT CASKHGGGDITGELFF - TRBJ2-2 - TRBV5-1
TGCGCCAGCACCGGGACTCATCTCACCGGGGAGCTGTTTTTT CASTGTHLTGELFF - TRBJ2-2 - TRBV4-1
TGTGCCATCCGACAGGGACCTTACAATGAGCAGTTCTTC CAIRQGPYNEQFF - TRBJ2-1 TRBD1 TRBV12-3/TRBV12-4
TGTGCCACCAGTGAGAACTATGGCACTGAAGCTTTCTTT CATSENYGTEAFF once TRBJ1-1 - TRBV24-1
TGTGCCAGCAGCGTATGGGGGGATGTCGGCACTGAAGCTTTCTTT CASSVWGDVGTEAFF - TRBJ1-1 - TRBV9
TGTGCCAGCAGCCTACTAGCGGAGGTCTACAATGAGCAGTTCTTC CASSLLAEVYNEQFF - TRBJ2-1 TRBD2 TRBV3-1/TRBV3-2
TGTGCCAGCAGCCAAGAGAGGGCAAATCAGCCCCAGCATTTT CASSQERANQPQHF - TRBJ1-5 - TRBV4-2
TGCGCCAGCAGTGAGTCAGGGACAGGGATAAATCAGCCCCAGCATTTT CASSESGTGINQPQHF - TRBJ1-5 TRBD1 TRBV10-2
TGTGCCAGCAACCCAGGGGGTGGGAATCAGCCCCAGCATTTT CASNPGGGNQPQHF few TRBJ1-5 TRBD1 TRBV5-5
TGTGCCAGCAGCGTAAAGCAGGGAAGGACAGATACGCAGTATTTT CASSVKQGRTDTQYF - TRBJ2-3 - TRBV9
TGTGCCAGCATACAATCTCAGATCACTGAAGCTTTCTTT CASIQSQITEAFF - TRBJ1-1 - TRBV12-3/TRBV12-4
TGTGCCAGCAAAGGACAGGGGGAGAGTGGCTACACCTTC CASKGQGESGYTF - TRBJ1-2 TRBD1 TRBV6-4
TGTGCCAGCAGTTTACGGCAGGACTACGAGCAGTACTTC CASSLRQDYEQYF - TRBJ2-7 - TRBV27
TGTGCCAGCAGTTTAGCCAGGGCGAACACTGAAGCTTTCTTT CASSLARANTEAFF - TRBJ1-1 - TRBV27
TGTGCCAGCTCCCGGGACTACACAGATACGCAGTATTTT CASSRDYTDTQYF - TRBJ2-3 TRBD2 TRBV12-3/TRBV12-4
TGTGCCAGCAGCCAAGAGGGTCTAGCGGGGCGACATACCTACAATGAGCAGTTCTTC CASSQEGLAGRHTYNEQFF - TRBJ2-1 TRBD2 TRBV14
TGTGCCAGCAGCAACCCGCGGACAGGTGGCCCCTACGAGCAGTACTTC CASSNPRTGGPYEQYF - TRBJ2-7 TRBD1 TRBV14
TGTGCCTGGAGTGTCGTTTATTCACCCCTCCACTTT CAWSVVYSPLHF - TRBJ1-6 - TRBV30
TGCGCCAGCAGCCAAGTCGAGGGGGCCTACGAGCAGTACTTC CASSQVEGAYEQYF - TRBJ2-7 - TRBV4-1
TGTGCCAGCAGCATACCGGACAGCTCGTGGTATTCACCCCTCCACTTT CASSIPDSSWYSPLHF - TRBJ1-6 - TRBV5-8